This TCR beta chain originates from a study of T cell responses to AZD1222 COVID-19 vaccine. Assay: immunoSEQ multiplex PCR; the TCRdb copy retains only in-frame clones and omits some. The sample has 100,000 to 150,000 clones, approximately 90% seen once. The CDR3 has 14 amino acids. Germline V gives CDR1 SGHTA, CDR2 FQGNSA. The J segment lost 4 bases and the V segment lost 1 base, leaving 4 bases of the junction unmatched. J is TRBJ2-7 and V is TRBV7-2, with 7 bases fitting TRBD1. The specimen comprised peripheral blood, sampled 28 days after the second AZD1222 dose. The source of this sequence is an adult who received the AZD1222 COVID-19 vaccine. CDR3: CASSLEGGDYEQYF. CDR3 sequence (DNA): TGTGCCAGCAGCTTAGAAGGGGGCGATTACGAGCAGTACTTC. Based on the CDR3 plus reference TRBV7-2 and TRBJ2-7, the full variable domain is GAGVSQSPSNKVTEKGKDVELRCDPISGHTALYWYRQSLGQGLEFLIYFQGNSAPDKSGLPSDRFSAERTGGSVSTLTIQRTQQEDSAVYLCASSLEGGDYEQYFGPGTRLTVT.